This T cell receptor (beta chain) was recovered during a study of cytomegalovirus exposure and HLA in healthy donors. A remark on this clone: Its antigen is unidentified.

V gave up 4 bases and J gave up 8 bases; unmatched junction bases: 11. The CDR3 totals 15 residues. CDR1 is LGHNA and CDR2 is YSLEER in the germline V gene. PCR employed 60 Vbeta and 13 Jbeta primers. Sequencing was performed with immunoSEQ multiplex PCR; in TCRdb, only in-frame clones are kept and a portion is missing. The profile shows more than 95,000 clones, around 10% of them singletons. Study results and limitations: Near-uniform donor sequencing depth was presumed by presence/absence analyses. V- and J-gene trimming in TCR beta was tied to a missense DCLRE1C variant by an analysis performed later.

Sequences were obtained from PBMCs. The V call is TRBV4-3, the J call TRBJ1-3; 7 bases agree with TRBD1. The TCR originated in a man younger than 45 in good health and CMV-seronegative. This CDR3 reads CASSPQTGNRHTIYF. In DNA, the CDR3 is TGCGCCAGCAGCCCCCAGACAGGGAACAGGCACACCATATATTTT.